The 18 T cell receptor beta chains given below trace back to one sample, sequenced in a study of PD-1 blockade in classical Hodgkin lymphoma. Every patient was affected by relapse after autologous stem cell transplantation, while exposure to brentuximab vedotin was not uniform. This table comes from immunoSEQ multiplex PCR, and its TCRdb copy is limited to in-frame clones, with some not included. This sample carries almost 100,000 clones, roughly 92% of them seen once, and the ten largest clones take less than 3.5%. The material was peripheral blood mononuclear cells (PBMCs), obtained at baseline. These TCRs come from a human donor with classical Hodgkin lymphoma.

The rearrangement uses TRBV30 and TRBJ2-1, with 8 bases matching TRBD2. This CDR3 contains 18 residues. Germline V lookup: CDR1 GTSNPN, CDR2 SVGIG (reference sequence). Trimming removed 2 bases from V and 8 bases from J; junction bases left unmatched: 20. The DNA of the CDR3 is TGTGCCTGGAGTCCCCCGCCCGGGGGGGTGCTAAGCCGGCATGAGCAGTTCTTC. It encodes CAWSPPPGGVLSRHEQFF.

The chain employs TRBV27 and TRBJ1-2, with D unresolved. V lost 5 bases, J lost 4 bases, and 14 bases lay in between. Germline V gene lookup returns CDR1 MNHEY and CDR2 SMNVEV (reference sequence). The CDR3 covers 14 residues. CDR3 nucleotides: TGTGCCAGCAGTCCCACACCCGAAGGCTATGGCTACACCTTC. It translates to CASSPTPEGYGYTF.

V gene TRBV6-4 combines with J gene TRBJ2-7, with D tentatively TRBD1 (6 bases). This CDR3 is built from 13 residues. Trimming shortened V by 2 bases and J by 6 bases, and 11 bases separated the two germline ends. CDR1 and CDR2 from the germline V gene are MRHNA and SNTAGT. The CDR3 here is CASSDGVGAEQYF. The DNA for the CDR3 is TGTGCCAGCAGTGACGGGGTGGGGGCCGAGCAGTACTTC.

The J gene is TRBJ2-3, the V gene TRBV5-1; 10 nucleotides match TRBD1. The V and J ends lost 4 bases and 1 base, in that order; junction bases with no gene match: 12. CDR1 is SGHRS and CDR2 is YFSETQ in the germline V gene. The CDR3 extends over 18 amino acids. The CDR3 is CASSPPETGGWGTDTQYF. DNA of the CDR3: TGCGCCAGCAGCCCTCCCGAGACAGGGGGCTGGGGCACAGATACGCAGTATTTT.

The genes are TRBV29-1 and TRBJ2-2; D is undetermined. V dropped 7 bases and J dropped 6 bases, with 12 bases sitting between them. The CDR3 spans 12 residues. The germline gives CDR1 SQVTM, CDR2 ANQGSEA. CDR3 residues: CSAQGMAGELFF. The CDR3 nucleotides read TGCAGCGCCCAAGGCATGGCCGGGGAGCTGTTTTTT.

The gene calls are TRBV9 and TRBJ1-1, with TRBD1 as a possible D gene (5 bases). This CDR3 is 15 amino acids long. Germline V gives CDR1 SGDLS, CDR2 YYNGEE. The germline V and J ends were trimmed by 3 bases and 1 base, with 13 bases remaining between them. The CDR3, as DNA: TGTGCCAGCAGCGGGGGTGGACACTCGAACACTGAAGCTTTCTTT. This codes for CASSGGGHSNTEAFF.

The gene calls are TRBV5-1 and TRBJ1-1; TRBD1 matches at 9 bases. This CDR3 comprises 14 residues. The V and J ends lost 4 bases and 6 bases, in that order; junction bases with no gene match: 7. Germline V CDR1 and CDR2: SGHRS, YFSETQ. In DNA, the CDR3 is TGCGCCAGCAGCACTGACAGGGGGTTCGCTGAAGCTTTCTTT. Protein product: CASSTDRGFAEAFF. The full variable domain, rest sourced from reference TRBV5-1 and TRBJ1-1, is KAGVTQTPRYLIKTRGQQVTLSCSPISGHRSVSWYQQTPGQGLQFLFEYFSETQRNKGNFPGRFSGRQFSNSRSEMNVSTLELGDSALYLCASSTDRGFAEAFFGQGTRLTVV.

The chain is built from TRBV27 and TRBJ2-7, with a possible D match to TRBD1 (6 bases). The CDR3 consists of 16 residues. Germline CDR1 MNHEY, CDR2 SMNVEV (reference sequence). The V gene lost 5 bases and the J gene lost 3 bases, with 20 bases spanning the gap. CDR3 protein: CASSTGHRIPFYEQYF. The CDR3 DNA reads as TGTGCCAGCAGTACGGGACACCGTATCCCCTTCTACGAGCAGTACTTC.

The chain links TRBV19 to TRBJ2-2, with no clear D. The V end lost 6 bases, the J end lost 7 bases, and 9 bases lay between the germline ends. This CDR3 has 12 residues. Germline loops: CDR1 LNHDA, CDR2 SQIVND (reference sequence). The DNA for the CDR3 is TGTGCCAGTAGCCCCCGGAACGGGGAGCTGTTTTTT. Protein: CASSPRNGELFF.

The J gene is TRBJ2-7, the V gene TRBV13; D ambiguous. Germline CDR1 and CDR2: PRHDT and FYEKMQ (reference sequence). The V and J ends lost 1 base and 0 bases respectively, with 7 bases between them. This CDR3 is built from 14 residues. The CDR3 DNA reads TGTGCCAGCAGCTTAGTCTCGATCTCCTACGAGCAGTACTTC. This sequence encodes CASSLVSISYEQYF.

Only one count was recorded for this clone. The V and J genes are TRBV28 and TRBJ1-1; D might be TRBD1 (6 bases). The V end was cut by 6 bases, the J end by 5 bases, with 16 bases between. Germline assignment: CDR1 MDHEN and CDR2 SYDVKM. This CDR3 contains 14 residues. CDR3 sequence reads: CASSRTTGRTEAFF. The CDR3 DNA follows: TGTGCCAGCAGCAGAACCACAGGGAGAACTGAAGCTTTCTTT.

In nucleotides, the CDR3 is TGTGCCAGCAGCTTAGGGACAGGGGGCCAGTCTAATGAAAAACTGTTTTTT. It yields the protein CASSLGTGGQSNEKLFF. This chain connects TRBV7-9 to TRBJ1-4; 11 bases map to TRBD1. This CDR3 comprises 17 residues. Trimming took 1 base from V and 3 from J; bases not matched to a gene: 4. The V gene's germline CDR1 is SEHNR and CDR2 FQNEAQ (reference sequence).

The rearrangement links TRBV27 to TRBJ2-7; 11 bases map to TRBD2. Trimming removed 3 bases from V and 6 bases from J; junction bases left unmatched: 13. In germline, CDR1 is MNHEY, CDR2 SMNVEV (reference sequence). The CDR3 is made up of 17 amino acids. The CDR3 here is CASSFLPGVAGGREQYF. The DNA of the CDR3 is TGTGCCAGCAGTTTCCTTCCGGGGGTAGCGGGAGGGCGCGAGCAGTACTTC.

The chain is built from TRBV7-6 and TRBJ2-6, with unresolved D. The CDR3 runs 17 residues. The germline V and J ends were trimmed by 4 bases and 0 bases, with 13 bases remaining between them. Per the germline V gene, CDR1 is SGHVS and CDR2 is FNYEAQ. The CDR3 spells CASSSIPVNSGANVLTF. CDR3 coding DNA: TGTGCCAGCAGCTCAATTCCTGTCAACTCTGGGGCCAACGTCCTGACTTTC. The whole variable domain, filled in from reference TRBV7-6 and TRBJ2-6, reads GAGVSQSPRYKVTKRGQDVALRCDPISGHVSLYWYRQALGQGPEFLTYFNYEAQQDKSGLPNDRFSAERPEGSISTLTIQRTEQRDSAMYRCASSSIPVNSGANVLTFGAGSRLTVL.

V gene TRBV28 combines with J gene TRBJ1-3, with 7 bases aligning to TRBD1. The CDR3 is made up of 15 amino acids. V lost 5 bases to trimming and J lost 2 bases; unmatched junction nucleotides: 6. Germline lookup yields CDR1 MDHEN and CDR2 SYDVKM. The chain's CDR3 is CASSPDRVTGNTIYF. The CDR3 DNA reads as TGTGCCAGCAGTCCCGACAGGGTAACTGGAAACACCATATATTTT. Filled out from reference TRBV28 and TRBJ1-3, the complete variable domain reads DVKVTQSSRYLVKRTGEKVFLECVQDMDHENMFWYRQDPGLGLRLIYFSYDVKMKEKGDIPEGYSVSREKKERFSLILESASTNQTSMYLCASSPDRVTGNTIYFGEGSWLTVV.

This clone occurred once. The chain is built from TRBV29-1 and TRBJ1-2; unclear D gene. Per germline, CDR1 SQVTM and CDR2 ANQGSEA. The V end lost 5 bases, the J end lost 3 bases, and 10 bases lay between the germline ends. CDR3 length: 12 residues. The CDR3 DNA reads TGCAGCGTTTCGGGAGGAGACTATGGCTACACCTTC. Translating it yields CSVSGGDYGYTF.

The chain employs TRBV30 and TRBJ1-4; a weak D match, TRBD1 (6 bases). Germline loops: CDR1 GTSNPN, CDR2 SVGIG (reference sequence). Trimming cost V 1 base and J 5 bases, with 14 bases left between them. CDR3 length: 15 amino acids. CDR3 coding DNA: TGTGCCTGGAGTGCTTCAGGGGCCCCAAATGAAAAACTGTTTTTT. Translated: CAWSASGAPNEKLFF.

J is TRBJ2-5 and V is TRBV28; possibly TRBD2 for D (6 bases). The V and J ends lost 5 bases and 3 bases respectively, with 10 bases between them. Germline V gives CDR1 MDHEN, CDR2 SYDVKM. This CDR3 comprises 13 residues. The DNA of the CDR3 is TGTGCCAGCAGTCCTTCGGGAGAAGAGACCCAGTACTTC. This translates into CASSPSGEETQYF.